A selection of T cell receptor beta chains follows, all from one sample in a study of T-cell memory formation after mild COVID-19. TCRdb reprocessed the 5' RACE reads with MiXCR, giving one entry per CDR3 protein. The profile shows around 370,000 distinct CDR3 sequences, around 21% of them singletons. The specimen sequenced was PBMCs or a T cell subset sorted from them (not recorded which). All receptors come from an adult woman who had mild COVID-19 (a few samples of this study predate the infection). Cell type and time point are not known. CDR3s include the opening cysteine and the closing phenylalanine or tryptophan. Each record gives: J gene, V gene, D gene, CDR3 protein. D genes are given only for firm matches.

TRBJ1-2	TRBV4-2	.	CASSQRGLDYGYTF
TRBJ1-1	TRBV3-1	TRBD1	CASSHRDSVMNTEAFF
TRBJ1-6	TRBV4-1	.	CASSQAELNSPLHF
TRBJ1-3	TRBV25-1	.	CASSESLDSGNTIYF
TRBJ1-5	TRBV12-3/TRBV12-4	TRBD1	CASSGGDRGGQPQHF
TRBJ1-2	TRBV6-1	.	CASSEIRGGSSYGYTF
TRBJ2-6	TRBV6-6	TRBD1	CASSPTGTGGHGANVLTF
TRBJ2-1	TRBV11-2	.	CASSFSGTRSYNEQFF
TRBJ1-2	TRBV7-8	.	CASSFGGGGGYTF
TRBJ2-3	TRBV6-5	.	CASSQTGFPRVDTQYF
TRBJ1-5	TRBV12-3/TRBV12-4	.	CASSGGPNQPQHF
TRBJ2-1	TRBV12-3/TRBV12-4	TRBD1	CASSGGTGSEQFF
TRBJ2-7	TRBV6-5	TRBD2	CASRNSGPSYEQYF
TRBJ2-3	TRBV7-3	.	CASSRGSSSTDTQYF
TRBJ2-1	TRBV5-5	TRBD2	CASSPQWVAGGNEQFF
TRBJ2-3	TRBV27	.	CASSLWRGAWNTDTQYF
TRBJ2-1	TRBV9	TRBD2	CASSDREVPYNEQFF
TRBJ2-7	TRBV9	.	CASSVGWGQAYEQYF
TRBJ1-2	TRBV6-6	.	CASSYSPVRTYGYTF
TRBJ2-3	TRBV7-3	TRBD2	CASSSQLAGGPGDTQYF
TRBJ2-7	TRBV20-1	TRBD1	CSATTGAYEQYF
TRBJ2-1	TRBV5-1	.	CASSLSGDITNEQFF
TRBJ2-2	TRBV6-5	TRBD1	CASRLLYRGRNGELFF
TRBJ1-3	TRBV15	.	CATSRDKGRAGNTIYF
TRBJ2-3	TRBV6-2/TRBV6-3	.	CAISGPPGDTQYF
TRBJ2-3	TRBV7-8	TRBD1	CASSWDRGSTDTQYF
TRBJ2-5	TRBV9	TRBD2	CASSGAGTTQETQYF
TRBJ2-3	TRBV11-2	TRBD2	CASSFSWPRAGRSSSTDTQYF
TRBJ1-1	TRBV20-1	TRBD1	CSARGQGENTEAFF
TRBJ2-1	TRBV15	.	CATSRDKVPGGNSYNEQFF
TRBJ2-6	TRBV25-1	.	CASSEEGPPFLSGANVLTF
TRBJ2-2	TRBV4-3	TRBD1	CASSEQGYTGELFF
TRBJ2-7	TRBV9	.	CASSARSSSYEQYF
TRBJ1-5	TRBV29-1	TRBD1	CSVEAGQGAVF
TRBJ2-3	TRBV10-3	.	CAISPQGATDTQYF
TRBJ2-3	TRBV5-1	TRBD2	CASRRTSGRVGDTQYF
TRBJ1-2	TRBV12-3/TRBV12-4	TRBD1	CASEGADYGYTF
TRBJ2-7	TRBV24-1	TRBD1	CATSPGRGTYEQYF
TRBJ2-7	TRBV5-1	.	CASKVRTLTYEQYF
TRBJ2-7	TRBV5-1	TRBD2	CASSAGGRSYEQYF
TRBJ2-1	TRBV27	.	CASSLSSANEQFF
TRBJ2-5	TRBV24-1	.	CATSDGWIHF
TRBJ2-7	TRBV4-1	TRBD1	CASSQDPSGTGPYEQYF